A few counts support the clone carrying this TCR beta chain. Germline CDR1 is SGHDT and CDR2 is YYEEEE. The CDR3 contains 12 residues. Between the trimmed V and J ends, which lost 6 bases and 3 bases, there was a span of 9 bases. Repertoires were generated with immunoSEQ multiplex PCR, while TCRdb's copy carries only in-frame clones and drops some. Of approximately 74,000 clones listed, 88% are singletons. The data derive from a study of blood T cell repertoires in COVID-19. For the study at large: Specimens from acute and convalescent COVID-19 originated in the United States, Italy and Spain.

The chain links TRBV5-6 to TRBJ2-5; D not resolved. Sequenced material: peripheral blood. The sequence was obtained from a woman aged 55-69 years with acute or convalescent COVID-19. The CDR3 here is CASNWAEETQYF. As DNA, the CDR3 is TGTGCCAGCAACTGGGCCGAAGAGACCCAGTACTTC.